The 18 T cell receptor beta chains given below trace back to one sample, sequenced in a study of cytomegalovirus exposure and HLA in healthy donors listed by TCRdb under 2017. The protocol used for the library was the immunoSEQ multiplex PCR assay. The multiplex PCR relied on a mix of 60 forward primers for TCR Vbeta segments and 13 reverse primers for TCR Jbeta segments. TCRdb mirrors the immuneACCESS table, restricted to in-frame sequences. Some clones are absent from its copies; in checked studies, under half trace to an unresolved V gene, and the reason for the others is unknown. Across this sample there are roughly 99,000 clones, with over 60% seen only once. Clones ranked in the top ten supply roughly 3.9% of the sample. Sequenced material: PBMCs. The receptors originated from a male donor in good health and CMV-seronegative.

This clone was counted a few times. This chain connects TRBV5-1 to TRBJ2-1, with 7 bases fitting TRBD2. The J segment lost 6 bases and the V segment lost 4 bases, leaving 13 bases of the junction unmatched. Per germline, CDR1 SGHRS and CDR2 YFSETQ. CDR3 length: 16 amino acids. Here the CDR3 reads CASSALGAGESNEQFF. The CDR3 bases are TGCGCCAGCAGCGCCCTAGGGGCGGGAGAGTCCAATGAGCAGTTCTTC. The whole variable domain, remainder taken from reference TRBV5-1 and TRBJ2-1, is KAGVTQTPRYLIKTRGQQVTLSCSPISGHRSVSWYQQTPGQGLQFLFEYFSETQRNKGNFPGRFSGRQFSNSRSEMNVSTLELGDSALYLCASSALGAGESNEQFFGPGTRLTVL.

This clone was recorded only once. The chain couples TRBV5-8 to TRBJ2-4; D remains ambiguous. Germline CDR1 reads SGHTS; CDR2 reads YDEGEE. The CDR3 extends over 14 amino acids. Between the trimmed V and J ends, which lost 2 bases and 8 bases, there was a span of 14 bases. The CDR3 sequence: CASSLITERDIQYF. The CDR3 coding sequence is TGTGCCAGCAGCTTAATAACGGAACGGGACATTCAGTACTTC.

The chain couples TRBV18 to TRBJ2-7; tentatively, D is TRBD2 (5 bases). Germline V gene lookup returns CDR1 KGHSH and CDR2 LQKENI. The ends were cut back, 3 bases at V and 6 bases at J, with 9 bases in the middle. The length of the CDR3 is 12 residues. CDR3 amino acids: CASSPLASEQYF. The CDR3, as DNA: TGTGCCAGCTCACCGTTAGCGAGCGAGCAGTACTTC.

This clone was counted a single time. The chain is built from TRBV5-1 and TRBJ2-3; 12 positions agree with TRBD2. The CDR3 runs to 16 residues. V shed 3 bases and J 4 bases; nucleotides not matched to a gene: 6. Germline CDR1 and CDR2: SGHRS and YFSETQ. The CDR3 protein is CASSSGLAGRSDTQYF. In nucleotides, the CDR3 is TGCGCCAGCAGCTCAGGACTAGCGGGAAGATCAGATACGCAGTATTTT.

The gene calls are TRBV5-1 and TRBJ2-7; possibly TRBD2 for D (6 bases). Trimming stripped 0 bases from V and 0 bases from J, with 16 bases between. The CDR3 consists of 17 residues. Germline loops: CDR1 SGHRS, CDR2 YFSETQ. CDR3 DNA sequence: TGCGCCAGCAGCTTGGGGTGGGGCGGGGTAAGCTCCTACGAGCAGTACTTC. Residues: CASSLGWGGVSSYEQYF.

The chain is built from TRBV29-1 and TRBJ1-2; D uncertain. Trimming took 6 bases from V and 6 from J, leaving 11 bases between them. The germline V gene has CDR1 SQVTM and CDR2 ANQGSEA. The CDR3 runs 11 residues. Here the CDR3 reads CSVTGRNGYTF. The CDR3, as DNA: TGCAGCGTCACCGGGAGAAATGGCTACACCTTC.

V gene TRBV5-5 combines with J gene TRBJ2-7; TRBD1 matches 9 bases. The germline CDR1 and CDR2 sequences are SGHKS and YYEKEE (reference sequence). The CDR3 length is 14 residues. J lost 2 bases, V lost 5 bases, and 5 bases had no gene match. As DNA, the CDR3 is TGTGCCAGCAGATCCGGGACAGGGACCTACGAGCAGTACTTC. Protein sequence: CASRSGTGTYEQYF.

The CDR3 coding sequence is TGCAGCGTGTCGGGGGGTGCTGGGGCCAACGTCCTGACTTTC. Its translation is CSVSGGAGANVLTF. This chain connects TRBV29-1 to TRBJ2-6; 7 nucleotides agree with TRBD2. This CDR3 has 14 residues. From germline, CDR1 is SQVTM and CDR2 ANQGSEA. Trimming removed 6 bases from V and 2 bases from J; junction bases left unmatched: 4. The variable domain in full, completed from reference TRBV29-1 and TRBJ2-6, reads SAVISQKPSRDICQRGTSLTIQCQVDSQVTMMFWYRQQPGQSLTLIATANQGSEATYESGFVIDKFPISRPNLTFSTLTVSNMSPEDSSIYLCSVSGGAGANVLTFGAGSRLTVL.

The chain has TRBV4-1 and TRBJ2-7, with TRBD1 matching 9 bases. V was clipped by 2 bases and J by 3 bases; unmatched bases: 5. This CDR3 comprises 15 residues. The germline V gene encodes CDR1 MGHRA and CDR2 YSYEKL. The CDR3 DNA is TGCGCCAGCAGCCAACCTCGGGACAGGGTCTACGAGCAGTACTTC. Translated: CASSQPRDRVYEQYF.

This chain links TRBV5-1 with TRBJ2-3; 12 positions agree with TRBD1. Germline loops: CDR1 SGHRS, CDR2 YFSETQ. This CDR3 contains 18 residues. J lost 1 base, V lost 3 bases, and 9 bases had no gene match. The CDR3 protein is CASSSTGTGGTGTDTQYF. The CDR3, as DNA: TGCGCCAGCAGCTCAACCGGGACAGGGGGCACCGGCACAGATACGCAGTATTTT.

This chain uses TRBV5-1 with TRBJ1-4, with D perhaps TRBD1 (6 bases). The germline V gene encodes CDR1 SGHRS and CDR2 YFSETQ. The ends were cut back, 4 bases at V and 5 bases at J, with 15 bases in the middle. This CDR3 region has 15 residues. For the CDR3, the DNA is TGCGCCAGCAGCCCCGAGGGGGTGCTAAATGAAAAACTGTTTTTT. It codes for CASSPEGVLNEKLFF.

The genes are TRBV5-8 and TRBJ1-6; D is possibly TRBD1 (6 bases). The germline V gene has CDR1 SGHTS and CDR2 YDEGEE. CDR3 length equals 15 residues. V lost 0 bases, J lost 7 bases, and 11 bases lay in between. DNA of the CDR3: TGTGCCAGCAGCTTGGACAGGGCCGGAAATTCACCCCTCCACTTT. It specifies CASSLDRAGNSPLHF.

This chain connects TRBV9 to TRBJ2-2; D unclear. V gave up 4 bases and J gave up 6 bases, with 7 bases separating them. This CDR3 spans 12 amino acids. The germline CDR1 and CDR2 sequences are SGDLS and YYNGEE. The CDR3 nucleotides read TGTGCCAGCAGCCCCCGTTCCGGGGAGCTGTTTTTT. Translation: CASSPRSGELFF.

The chain has TRBV7-3 and TRBJ2-5, with D maybe TRBD1 (6 bases). Germline loops: CDR1 SGHTA, CDR2 FQGTGA. Between the trimmed V and J ends, which lost 1 base and 4 bases, there was a span of 13 bases. The CDR3 is made up of 15 amino acids. The CDR3 region is CASSLNRGQRETQYF. CDR3 DNA sequence: TGTGCCAGCAGCTTAAATCGGGGACAAAGAGAGACCCAGTACTTC.

The V gene is TRBV6-6, the J gene TRBJ2-3; D may be TRBD2 (6 bases). V gave up 5 bases and J gave up 7 bases, with 10 bases separating them. There are 12 residues in the CDR3. From germline, CDR1 is MNHNY and CDR2 SVGAGI (reference sequence). The CDR3 DNA reads as TGTGCCAGCAGTCCGGGGGACTATACGCAGTATTTT. This translates into CASSPGDYTQYF.

This clone was seen a single time. The rearrangement links TRBV7-3 to TRBJ2-2; D may be TRBD2 (6 bases). CDR3 length equals 17 residues. CDR1 is SGHTA, CDR2 FQGTGA, per germline. Between the trimmed V and J ends, which lost 1 base and 6 bases, there was a span of 18 bases. CDR3 sequence reads: CASSLNSAGWRAGELFF. Here the CDR3 DNA reads TGTGCCAGCAGCTTAAATTCGGCGGGATGGCGAGCCGGGGAGCTGTTTTTT. Full variable domain (remainder filled in from reference TRBV7-3 and TRBJ2-2): GAGVSQTPSNKVTEKGKYVELRCDPISGHTALYWYRQSLGQGPEFLIYFQGTGAADDSGLPNDRFFAVRPEGSVSTLKIQRTERGDSAVYLCASSLNSAGWRAGELFFGEGSRLTVL.

The chain uses TRBV4-1 and TRBJ2-1, with D possibly matching TRBD2 (6 bases). V lost 2 bases, J lost 4 bases, and 12 bases lay in between. There are 15 residues in the CDR3. Germline V lookup: CDR1 MGHRA, CDR2 YSYEKL. The CDR3 DNA reads TGCGCCAGCAGCCAAAATAGCGGCCCATACAATGAGCAGTTCTTC. Protein sequence: CASSQNSGPYNEQFF.

This clone has a handful of counts. The chain is built from TRBV6-1 and TRBJ1-4; 8 nucleotides line up with TRBD1. V shed 4 bases, J shed 3 bases, and the junction held 4 bases outside the gene matches. CDR1 and CDR2 (germline): MNHNS, SASEGT. CDR3 length equals 15 residues. CDR3 in DNA: TGTGCCAGCAGTGGCTACAGGGGGGCTAATGAAAAACTGTTTTTT. As protein: CASSGYRGANEKLFF.